This entry features one TCR beta chain sequence. This CDR3 region has 12 residues. CDR1 and CDR2 from the germline V gene are SNHLY and FYNNEI. Trimming left V 4 bases short and J 8 bases short, with 8 bases between. Measured with immunoSEQ multiplex PCR; TCRdb has only the in-frame clones, and not every one. The table has 150,000 or so clones, 88% seen once; the top ten hold around 10%. The data derive from a study of radiation and T cells in renal cell carcinoma. This sample's time point: blood 4 weeks post-SBRT, at nephrectomy. As to treatment: 15 Gy SBRT to primary tumor, nephrectomy 4 weeks later.

This clonotype was obtained from a woman in her 50s with renal cell carcinoma. The sequences come from blood, collected from a patient whose treatment included radiotherapy and nephrectomy. V usage is TRBV2 and J usage is TRBJ1-4; D ambiguous. The CDR3 nucleotides are TGTGCCAGCAGTGTAAAGAGGGAAAAACTGTTTTTT. It codes for CASSVKREKLFF. Together with reference TRBV2 and TRBJ1-4, the CDR3 gives the full variable domain: EPEVTQTPSHQVTQMGQEVILRCVPISNHLYFYWYRQILGQKVEFLVSFYNNEISEKSEIFDDQFSVERPDGSNFTLKIRSTKLEDSAMYFCASSVKREKLFFGSGTQLSVL.